These T cell receptor beta chains were read from a single sample in a study of cytomegalovirus exposure and HLA in healthy donors. Method: immunoSEQ multiplex PCR; TCRdb's copy keeps in-frame clones and lacks some. The sample holds nearly 70,000 clones, roughly 68% seen once. The specimen was PBMCs. These receptor sequences come from a woman aged 55-70 years in good health and CMV-seropositive. Each CDR3 is given with its conserved first and last residue. D genes are given only for firm matches. Some rows have no size entry. The others give once, few or many, or a class for an expanded clone.

clone size | D gene | J gene | V gene | CDR3 length | CDR3 protein | CDR3 DNA
- | - | TRBJ2-7 | TRBV30 | 13 | CAWSVSRGYEQYF | TGTGCCTGGAGTGTTAGCAGGGGTTACGAGCAGTACTTC
- | - | TRBJ2-3 | TRBV2 | 11 | CASVLSDTQYF | TGTGCCAGCGTACTTTCAGATACGCAGTATTTT
- | TRBD1 | TRBJ1-6 | TRBV6-1 | 15 | CASSDRRTGNSPLHF | TGTGCCAGCAGTGATAGGCGGACAGGGAATTCACCCCTCCACTTT
- | TRBD2 | TRBJ2-1 | TRBV4-1 | 17 | CASSPGLASSSYNEQFF | TGCGCCAGCAGCCCTGGACTAGCGTCGAGCTCCTACAATGAGCAGTTCTTC
- | TRBD1 | TRBJ2-7 | TRBV2 | 14 | CASRPGTGDYEQYF | TGTGCCAGTCGACCCGGGACAGGGGATTACGAGCAGTACTTC
- | TRBD2 | TRBJ2-2 | TRBV5-1 | 19 | CASSGRGLAGERNTGELFF | TGCGCCAGCAGCGGCCGCGGTCTAGCGGGGGAAAGGAACACCGGGGAGCTGTTTTTT
once | - | TRBJ2-4 | TRBV27 | 15 | CASSLTILAKNIQYF | TGTGCCAGCAGTTTAACCATACTAGCCAAAAACATTCAGTACTTC
- | - | TRBJ1-2 | TRBV5-1 | 11 | CATSNREGYTF | TGCGCCACTTCTAACAGGGAAGGCTACACCTTC
- | - | TRBJ1-2 | TRBV5-4 | 17 | CASIRKGAGSLNYGYTF | TGTGCCAGCATCCGAAAGGGAGCCGGGAGCTTGAACTATGGCTACACCTTC
- | - | TRBJ1-2 | TRBV6-4 | 14 | CASSDSAGHYGYTF | TGTGCCAGCAGTGACTCAGCAGGGCACTATGGCTACACCTTC
once | - | TRBJ2-7 | TRBV2 | 13 | CASRAPGGYEQYF | TGTGCCAGCAGGGCCCCCGGGGGTTACGAGCAGTACTTC
- | TRBD1 | TRBJ1-1 | TRBV6-1 | 15 | CASSVMDRLNTEAFF | TGTGCCAGCAGTGTTATGGACAGGCTGAACACTGAAGCTTTCTTT
- | - | TRBJ2-1 | TRBV30 | 16 | CAWSTTPSGSYNEQFF | TGTGCCTGGAGCACGACCCCTTCGGGCTCCTACAATGAGCAGTTCTTC
- | TRBD1 | TRBJ1-3 | TRBV29-1 | 14 | CSVASGGSGNTIYF | TGCAGCGTTGCTTCAGGGGGCTCTGGAAACACCATATATTTT
- | - | TRBJ2-7 | TRBV14 | 13 | CASSRGATYEQYF | TGTGCCAGCAGCCGTGGGGCAACCTACGAGCAGTACTTC
- | - | TRBJ2-7 | TRBV7-9 | 14 | CASSLGWLAREQYF | TGTGCCAGCAGCTTAGGGTGGCTAGCCCGCGAGCAGTACTTC
- | TRBD2 | TRBJ2-5 | TRBV7-8 | 17 | CASSLALAGGPQETQYF | TGTGCCAGCAGCTTAGCCTTGGCGGGAGGGCCCCAAGAGACCCAGTACTTC
- | - | TRBJ1-5 | TRBV6-6 | 15 | CASSTGTGVNQPQHF | TGTGCCAGCAGTACGGGTACAGGTGTTAATCAGCCCCAGCATTTT
- | TRBD1 | TRBJ2-5 | TRBV7-8 | 16 | CASSLSLDRSQETQYF | TGTGCCAGCAGCTTATCTCTGGACAGGTCCCAAGAGACCCAGTACTTC
few | - | TRBJ2-1 | TRBV5-1 | 13 | CASRALQYNEQFF | TGCGCCAGCAGGGCACTACAATACAATGAGCAGTTCTTC
few | - | TRBJ1-3 | TRBV19 | 15 | CASSPKGLAGNTIYF | TGTGCCAGTAGTCCCAAGGGGTTAGCTGGAAACACCATATATTTT
- | - | TRBJ1-1 | TRBV4-1 | 14 | CASSQAVRKPEAFF | TGCGCCAGCAGCCAAGCTGTCCGCAAGCCAGAAGCTTTCTTT
- | - | TRBJ2-7 | TRBV5-6 | 12 | CASSFGETEQYF | TGTGCCAGCAGCTTCGGAGAGACCGAGCAGTACTTC
- | - | TRBJ2-4 | TRBV5-1 | 14 | CASRTDSNENIQYF | TGCGCCAGCAGGACAGACAGTAATGAAAACATTCAGTACTTC
- | - | TRBJ1-1 | TRBV5-1 | 14 | CASSLGIVNTEAFF | TGCGCCAGCAGCTTGGGCATAGTGAACACTGAAGCTTTCTTT
- | TRBD1 | TRBJ2-5 | TRBV5-1 | 15 | CASRPQGTGQETQYF | TGCGCCAGCAGACCACAGGGGACCGGCCAAGAGACCCAGTACTTC
few | - | TRBJ1-3 | TRBV5-1 | 13 | CASSWDTGNTIYF | TGCGCCAGCAGCTGGGACACTGGAAACACCATATATTTT
- | TRBD1 | TRBJ2-1 | TRBV29-1 | 14 | CSGSGGSSYNEQFF | TGCAGCGGGTCAGGGGGAAGCTCCTACAATGAGCAGTTCTTC
- | TRBD2 | TRBJ2-2 | TRBV7-2 | 18 | CASSIRWLAGGPSGELFF | TGTGCCAGCAGCATCCGTTGGTTAGCGGGAGGGCCGTCCGGGGAGCTGTTTTTT
- | - | TRBJ2-1 | TRBV5-6 | 15 | CASSFGTRVYNEQFF | TGTGCCAGCAGCTTTGGGACAAGGGTTTACAATGAGCAGTTCTTC
- | TRBD1 | TRBJ1-3 | TRBV5-1 | 16 | CASSLAVGTGENTIYF | TGCGCCAGCAGCTTGGCCGTGGGGACAGGGGAAAACACCATATATTTT
- | TRBD2 | TRBJ2-7 | TRBV18 | 16 | CASSSQWEGMPYEQYF | TGTGCCAGCTCCTCCCAATGGGAGGGAATGCCCTACGAGCAGTACTTC
few | TRBD1 | TRBJ1-4 | TRBV30 | 17 | CAWSVRGTGGINEKLFF | TGTGCCTGGAGTGTACGCGGGACAGGGGGAATCAATGAAAAACTGTTTTTT
- | - | TRBJ2-7 | TRBV11-3 | 13 | CASSFQGSYEQYF | TGTGCCAGCAGCTTCCAGGGCTCCTACGAGCAGTACTTC
- | TRBD2 | TRBJ2-1 | TRBV2 | 14 | CASHRLAGVDEQFF | TGTGCCAGCCACAGGCTAGCGGGAGTTGATGAGCAGTTCTTC
- | - | TRBJ1-2 | TRBV19 | 14 | CASSIITAPYGYTF | TGTGCCAGTAGTATTATAACAGCCCCCTATGGCTACACCTTC
- | - | TRBJ1-2 | TRBV27 | 16 | CASSPSWGAAGGGYTF | TGTGCCAGCAGTCCATCCTGGGGCGCGGCCGGGGGTGGCTACACCTTC
few | - | TRBJ1-1 | TRBV5-4 | 13 | CASRPQGYTEAFF | TGTGCCAGCAGGCCTCAGGGGTACACTGAAGCTTTCTTT
- | TRBD1 | TRBJ2-7 | TRBV5-4 | 14 | CASSRRDRGSEQYF | TGTGCCAGCAGCCGTCGGGACAGGGGCTCCGAGCAGTACTTC
- | TRBD1 | TRBJ1-5 | TRBV30 | 12 | CACGQGTQPQHF | TGTGCCTGTGGACAGGGGACTCAGCCCCAGCATTTT
- | - | TRBJ2-7 | TRBV19 | 17 | CASSIKQGEPGSYEQYF | TGTGCCAGTAGTATAAAGCAGGGTGAACCCGGGTCCTACGAGCAGTACTTC
few | - | TRBJ1-6 | TRBV5-8 | 16 | CASSLYRSSYNSPLHF | TGTGCCAGCAGCTTGTACCGGAGCTCCTATAATTCACCCCTCCACTTT
few | TRBD1 | TRBJ1-6 | TRBV10-3 | 13 | CASRTGEGSPLHF | TGTGCCTCAAGGACAGGGGAAGGTTCACCCCTCCACTTT
few | TRBD1 | TRBJ2-3 | TRBV2 | 14 | CASSRDRLTDTQYF | TGTGCCAGCAGTAGGGACAGGCTCACAGATACGCAGTATTTT
- | TRBD2 | TRBJ2-7 | TRBV6-1 | 15 | CASIKNSGGEYEQYF | TGTGCCAGCATTAAGAATAGCGGGGGGGAGTACGAGCAGTACTTC
few | TRBD1 | TRBJ1-1 | TRBV10-3 | 13 | CAIRSAGTAEAFF | TGTGCCATCAGATCAGCCGGGACAGCAGAAGCTTTCTTT
- | TRBD2 | TRBJ2-7 | TRBV6-5 | 13 | CASISGTSHEQYF | TGTGCCAGCATCTCCGGGACTAGCCACGAGCAGTACTTC
- | TRBD2 | TRBJ2-3 | TRBV5-6 | 14 | CASRRRGGTDTQYF | TGTGCCAGCAGGCGGCGGGGGGGCACAGATACGCAGTATTTT
- | TRBD1 | TRBJ1-6 | TRBV6-5 | 14 | CASRPGQGASPLHF | TGTGCCAGCAGACCGGGACAGGGGGCTTCACCCCTCCACTTT